A selection of T cell receptor beta chains follows, all from one sample in a study of shared clonotypes between healthy human individuals. Generated by immunoSEQ multiplex PCR, the TCRdb table keeps only in-frame clones and is missing some. This table has millions of clones, roughly 94% appearing once. Sequencing input: naive CD4+ T cells sorted from blood. The receptors here all came from a man between 18 and 35 years old in good health. Each CDR3 is given with its conserved first and last residue. The D gene is left open where the match is weak. Clone size is not always given. Where it is, it says once, few, many or a class for expanded clones.

V	D	J	size	DNA	CDR3
TRBV21-1	-	TRBJ1-1	-	TGTGCCAGCCGGGGACGAAGGACTGAAGCTTTCTTT	CASRGRRTEAFF
TRBV10-3	-	TRBJ1-2	-	TGTGCCATCAGTGTGGGACCTAACGATGGCTACACCTTC	CAISVGPNDGYTF
TRBV2	-	TRBJ1-3	-	TGTGCCAGCAGTGAAGGCAGGGCCTCTGGAAACACCATATATTTT	CASSEGRASGNTIYF
TRBV29-1	TRBD2	TRBJ2-7	-	TGCAGCGCTAAGGGGAGGGCTGCCTACGAGCAGTACTTC	CSAKGRAAYEQYF
TRBV19	-	TRBJ1-2	-	TGTGCCAGTAGTACGGACACGACTTTCTATGGCTACACCTTC	CASSTDTTFYGYTF
TRBV7-2	-	TRBJ2-3	-	TGTGCCAGCAGTCGTCAACATGGAATAGATACGCAGTATTTT	CASSRQHGIDTQYF
TRBV4-3	-	TRBJ1-5	-	TGCGCCAGCAGCCAAGAAAGGACTAGCAATCAGCCCCAGCATTTT	CASSQERTSNQPQHF
TRBV29-1	-	TRBJ2-5	-	TGCAGCGCCCTTAGGACAGCCCAAGAGACCCAGTACTTC	CSALRTAQETQYF
TRBV27	TRBD2	TRBJ2-7	-	TGTGCCAGCAGTCTAGCGGGGCCCTCCTACGAGCAGTACTTC	CASSLAGPSYEQYF
TRBV9	TRBD2	TRBJ2-7	once	TGTGCCAGCAGCGCCGGGACTAGCGGGAGAGGCGAGCAGTACTTC	CASSAGTSGRGEQYF
TRBV28	-	TRBJ1-5	-	TGTGCCAGCAGTTTATTTGAGCAGCCCCAGCATTTT	CASSLFEQPQHF
TRBV9	-	TRBJ1-6	-	TGTGCCAGCAGCCCCGGACCGGACAATTCACCCCTCCACTTT	CASSPGPDNSPLHF
TRBV7-2	-	TRBJ2-4	-	TGTGCCAGCAGCTTAGCCATCCCAGTAGCGGAGTACTTC	CASSLAIPVAEYF
TRBV25-1	TRBD1	TRBJ2-5	-	TGTGCCAGCAGTGGCCCTGGGACAGGGGCCGGGTGGGCCCAGTACTTC	CASSGPGTGAGWAQYF
TRBV29-1	-	TRBJ1-3	few	TGCAGCGTTGGCTACAGGGCTAAATCTGGAAACACCATATATTTT	CSVGYRAKSGNTIYF
TRBV6-5	-	TRBJ1-2	-	TGTGCCAGCAGTTACAATGTGGGGGCCTCTAACTATGGCTACACCTTC	CASSYNVGASNYGYTF
TRBV30	-	TRBJ1-5	-	TGTGCCTGGAGTGGAGACAGCAATCAGCCCCAGCATTTT	CAWSGDSNQPQHF
TRBV9	TRBD1	TRBJ2-7	-	TGTGCCAGCAGCGTAGATCCCCGGACCATCACAGGGGCCGAGCAGTACTTC	CASSVDPRTITGAEQYF
TRBV5-1	-	TRBJ2-2	-	TGCGCCAGCAGCTTGTCAGCGAACACCGGGGAGCTGTTTTTT	CASSLSANTGELFF
TRBV28	-	TRBJ1-5	-	TGTGCCAGCTCCCCCTACTTACGGCCCCAGCATTTT	CASSPYLRPQHF
TRBV29-1	-	TRBJ2-7	-	TGCAGCGTCGAAAAGGGCAGGGGCGGCTCCTACGAGCAGTACTTC	CSVEKGRGGSYEQYF
TRBV10-2	-	TRBJ2-7	-	TGCGCCAGCAGTGAGTGGGGCGGGCTAACCTACGAGCAGTACTTC	CASSEWGGLTYEQYF